This is a list of T cell receptor beta chains from one sample in a study of blood T cell repertoires in COVID-19. The table came from immunoSEQ multiplex PCR; TCRdb's copy has only in-frame clones and leaves some out. The table includes about 200,000 clones, 84% detected once. The sample consisted of peripheral blood. Receptor source: a woman in her 70s with active or convalescent COVID-19. The CDR3 runs from the conserved cysteine through the conserved F or W. D genes are given only for firm matches. The size field is filled for only some rows; it gives once, few, many or a size class.

>.|.|TRBJ2-2|TRBV6-5
CASSYSGTNTGELFF
TGTGCCAGCAGTTATAGCGGAACCAACACCGGGGAGCTGTTTTTT
>.|.|TRBJ1-2|TRBV24-1
CATINPSRSNFYGYTF
TGTGCCACCATTAACCCTTCGCGGTCTAATTTCTATGGCTACACCTTC
>.|TRBD2|TRBJ2-1|TRBV27
CASRELGLAFTDEQFF
TGTGCCAGCAGGGAACTGGGACTAGCTTTTACGGATGAGCAGTTCTTC
>.|.|TRBJ2-2|TRBV18
CASSPPRSTGELFF
TGTGCCAGCTCACCACCGAGGAGCACCGGGGAGCTGTTTTTT
>.|.|TRBJ1-2|TRBV7-8
CASSLGFDKNYGYTF
TGTGCCAGCAGCTTAGGCTTCGACAAGAACTATGGCTACACCTTC
>.|.|TRBJ2-7|TRBV30
CAWSGTGSYEQYF
TGTGCCTGGAGTGGTACAGGGTCGTACGAGCAGTACTTC
>.|.|TRBJ2-1|TRBV18
CASSPVTNSYNEQFF
TGTGCCAGCTCACCGGTCACAAACTCCTACAATGAGCAGTTCTTC
>.|.|TRBJ1-1|TRBV4-2
CASSHRGTEAFF
TGTGCCAGCAGCCACAGGGGCACTGAAGCTTTCTTT
>few|.|TRBJ2-5|TRBV19
CASSQGGGQETQYF
TGTGCCAGTAGTCAGGGAGGGGGCCAAGAGACCCAGTACTTC
>.|.|TRBJ1-2|TRBV7-9
CASSLVGTIISGYTF
TGTGCCAGCAGCTTAGTGGGCACCATAATCTCTGGCTACACCTTC
>.|.|TRBJ2-5|TRBV2
CASTYGQQETQYF
TGTGCCAGCACCTACGGACAGCAAGAGACCCAGTACTTC
>.|.|TRBJ1-5|TRBV28
CASTVSNQPQHF
TGTGCCAGCACTGTCTCCAATCAGCCCCAGCATTTT
>.|TRBD2|TRBJ2-1|TRBV30
CAWSVLAGYNEQFF
TGTGCCTGGAGTGTACTAGCGGGATACAATGAGCAGTTCTTC
>.|TRBD1|TRBJ2-5|TRBV5-1
CASNRGPGRDLQETQYF
TGCGCCAGCAACAGGGGGCCAGGGCGGGACCTCCAAGAGACCCAGTACTTC
>.|.|TRBJ2-1|TRBV5-6
CASSLPGYEQFF
TGTGCCAGCAGTCTGCCCGGTTATGAGCAGTTCTTC
>.|TRBD1|TRBJ1-2|TRBV29-1
CSAPRQGVDGYTF
TGCAGCGCCCCGAGACAGGGGGTGGATGGCTACACCTTC
>.|TRBD1|TRBJ1-2|TRBV6-6
CASSYSTGTGYTF
TGTGCCAGCAGTTACTCGACAGGGACGGGCTACACCTTC
>.|.|TRBJ2-7|TRBV28
CASSDRYEQYF
TGTGCCAGCAGTGACAGGTACGAGCAGTACTTC
>.|TRBD2|TRBJ2-3|TRBV3-1/TRBV3-2
CASSAGDYTTDTQYF
TGTGCCAGCAGCGCGGGGGACTACACCACAGATACGCAGTATTTT
>.|.|TRBJ1-3|TRBV24-1
CATSDPTRGNTIYF
TGTGCCACCAGTGACCCTACGAGGGGAAACACCATATATTTT
>.|TRBD2|TRBJ2-3|TRBV24-1
CATSGRLAGGPDTQYF
TGTGCCACCAGTGGCCGACTAGCGGGAGGGCCTGATACGCAGTATTTT
>.|.|TRBJ1-2|TRBV5-4
CASSLAGSAYGYTF
TGTGCCAGCAGCTTGGCCGGGTCTGCATATGGCTACACCTTC
>.|TRBD2|TRBJ2-1|TRBV6-2/TRBV6-3
CASSGGRPYNEQFF
TGTGCCAGCAGCGGCGGGAGGCCTTACAATGAGCAGTTCTTC
>.|TRBD2|TRBJ2-7|TRBV19
CASSIGLAIPTNEQYF
TGTGCCAGTAGTATAGGACTAGCTATACCCACAAACGAGCAGTACTTC
>.|.|TRBJ2-3|TRBV4-1
CASSQNHGPQDF
TGCGCCAGCAGCCAAAACCACGGCCCCCAGGATTTT
>.|.|TRBJ2-5|TRBV27
CASSLSLGRPETQYF
TGTGCCAGCAGTTTATCCCTGGGCAGGCCCGAGACCCAGTACTTC
>.|TRBD1|TRBJ2-1|TRBV3-1/TRBV3-2
CASSPGAGQGALEQFF
TGTGCCAGCAGCCCCGGAGCGGGACAGGGGGCATTGGAGCAGTTCTTC
>.|TRBD1|TRBJ1-4|TRBV5-1
CASGQGPRRGKLFF
TGCGCCAGTGGACAGGGGCCCCGTCGTGGAAAACTGTTTTTT
>.|.|TRBJ1-1|TRBV10-3
CAISRQRNTEAFF
TGTGCCATCAGTAGGCAGCGGAACACTGAAGCTTTCTTT
>once|.|TRBJ1-2|TRBV28
CASSFASNWGGNYGYTF
TGTGCCAGCAGTTTCGCCTCCAACTGGGGAGGGAACTATGGCTACACCTTC
>.|.|TRBJ1-5|TRBV6-2/TRBV6-3
CASSYLGGNQPQHF
TGTGCCAGCAGTTACTTAGGGGGAAATCAGCCCCAGCATTTT
>.|TRBD2|TRBJ2-1|TRBV9
CASSVGWRSGSRYNEQFF
TGTGCCAGCAGCGTAGGGTGGCGTAGCGGGAGCCGCTACAATGAGCAGTTCTTC